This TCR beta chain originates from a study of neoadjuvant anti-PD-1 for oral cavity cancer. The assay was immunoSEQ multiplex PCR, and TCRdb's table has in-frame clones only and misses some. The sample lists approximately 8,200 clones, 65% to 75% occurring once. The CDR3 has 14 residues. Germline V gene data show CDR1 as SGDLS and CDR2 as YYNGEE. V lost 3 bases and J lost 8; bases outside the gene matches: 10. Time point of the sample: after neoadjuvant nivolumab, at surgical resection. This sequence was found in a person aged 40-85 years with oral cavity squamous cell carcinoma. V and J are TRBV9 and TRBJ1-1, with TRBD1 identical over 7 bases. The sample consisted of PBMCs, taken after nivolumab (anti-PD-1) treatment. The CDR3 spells CASSARRQGGEAFF. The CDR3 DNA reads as TGTGCCAGCAGCGCCCGTCGACAGGGAGGAGAAGCTTTCTTT.